This T cell receptor (beta chain) was sequenced in a study of shared clonotypes between healthy human individuals (dated by TCRdb to about 2020). Describing the broader study: A couple of women and three men aged 18 to 49 years were included in the cohort. Per donor, leukapheresis produced somewhere between about 0.8 and 9.5 billion PBMCs. For each donor, three plates each were used for CD4 naive and CD4 memory, two plates were used for CD8 naive, and one plate was used for CD8 memory. To increase sequencing depth and limit assay-specific biases, TCR repertoire library preparation and sequencing were carried out by different laboratories using diverse techniques. To estimate repertoire size and how much clonotypes are shared between individuals, the study performed deep sequencing of blood TCR repertoires from about 5 healthy adults. Broad study findings and their caveats: Clonotypes shared by all four sorted-subset donors showed higher generation probabilities than non-shared clonotypes. Larger estimated clonotype richness was generally found for naive subsets than for memory subsets. Based on pairwise subsampling, the degree of clonotype sharing among donors was expected to be affected by sequencing depth. Sampling was restricted to blood, and TCR repertoires in tissues likely differ from the TCR repertoires found in blood. Incomplete sequencing was indicated by rarefaction of sorted-subset datasets, despite the large sequencing depth. Sharing across a handful of donors was observed for approximately 5% of naive CD4, less than 4% of naive CD8, 2.3% of memory CD4, and about 0.38% of memory CD8 clonotypes. The small number of donors limited the genetic and exposure-history diversity represented.

Donors were healthy HIV-negative adults with no recently reported acute infections or vaccinations. Every donor was a Caucasian adult living in Nashville, Tennessee, USA. CD4+ T cells were enriched through magnetic negative selection, after which naive cells were positively selected on CD45RA and the remaining negative fraction served as the memory subset. Blood was collected by leukapheresis, and PBMCs were isolated by Ficoll-Histopaque density gradient centrifugation and then cryopreserved in liquid nitrogen vapor phase. Analytical flow cytometry was used to check the purity and quantity of every magnetically sorted T cell population. Genomic DNA was isolated from every sorted fraction and measured by UV absorbance on a Nanodrop 2000c. As for this clone: Its antigen has not been determined. No per-base quality is available; no much larger clone lies one base away.

Looking up the germline V gene yields CDR1 LGHNA and CDR2 YSLEER. The CDR3 holds 13 amino acids from the cysteine to the phenylalanine. Only the CDR3 portion is preserved as DNA: 39 bases, with reading frame beginning at the first base. V gives up 8 bases and J gives up 0 bases, and the segment between their germline ends measures 10 bases. Using the deep immunoSEQ assay, multiplex PCR amplified TCR CDR3 regions from genomic DNA. Genomic DNA extracted from each cell subset was distributed evenly over all wells of several immunoSEQ 96-well plates, and each plate served as one replicate. For sorted subsets, approximately 190 ng genomic DNA, equal to about 30,000 T cell genomes, was loaded into each replicate PCR. Purified libraries were quantified with a Qubit 3.0 fluorometer, sized on a Bioanalyzer 2100, and re-quantified with the KAPA Library Quantification kit. Every immunoSEQ 96-well plate was sequenced on a dedicated single-read 150-cycle Illumina NextSeq 550 flow cell. The paper's processing steps were these. Because the immunoSEQ output held only junctional sequences and lacked quality scores, the filtering could not match the filtering applied to full-length reads. Sequences were annotated with PyIR, a Python wrapper for IgBLAST v1.9, using IMGT germline references to assign V/J genes and CDR3. Reads with weak V/J assignments (E-value above 1e-6), missing CDR3, stop codons, out-of-frame junctions, or ambiguous translated residues were removed. V3J clonotypes were defined by identical inferred V gene, J gene, and CDR3 amino acid sequence. Percentage overlap between repertoires was computed as shared unique clonotypes divided by the size of the smaller repertoire. Three approaches were used to assess repertoire richness: RTK rarefaction, the Chao1 estimator, and Recon v2.1 estimates of unobserved clonotypes. OLGA was used to compute generation probabilities for all TCRbeta clonotypes that the gDNA method yielded from four donors. The clones in this table, taken by TCRdb from immuneACCESS, are in-frame only. Not every clone is retained; where verified, under half of the shortfall comes from an unresolved V gene, and the cause of the rest is unknown. V, J and clone size are those of that table, while D and trimming were read from the DNA. The sample table shows millions of clones, and approximately 92% are seen once. About 0.13% of the sample is taken by the ten largest.

This receptor chain uses TRBV4-3 and TRBJ1-1, and the D gene may be TRBD1, 5 bases matching. The sequence was obtained from a man between 18 and 29 years old in good health. Sequenced: naive CD4+ T cells sorted from blood. The meaning of the sample's cell subset or site label: CD45RA+ positively selected. CDR3 reads: CASGKGLNTEAFF. In nucleotides, the sequence is TGCGCCAGCGGCAAGGGGCTGAACACTGAAGCTTTCTTT.